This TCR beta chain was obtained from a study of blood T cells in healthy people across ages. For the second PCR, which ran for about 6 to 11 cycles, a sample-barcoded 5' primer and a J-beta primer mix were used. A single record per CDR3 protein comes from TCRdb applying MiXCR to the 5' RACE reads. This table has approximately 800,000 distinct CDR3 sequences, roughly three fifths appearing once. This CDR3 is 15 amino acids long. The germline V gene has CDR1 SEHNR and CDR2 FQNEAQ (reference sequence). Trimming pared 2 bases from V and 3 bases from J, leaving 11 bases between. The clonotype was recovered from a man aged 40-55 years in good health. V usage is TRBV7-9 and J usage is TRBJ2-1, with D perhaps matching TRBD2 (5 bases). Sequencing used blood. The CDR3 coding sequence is TGTGCCAGCAGCTTAATTGCGGGCATCTACAATGAGCAGTTCTTC. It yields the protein CASSLIAGIYNEQFF.